A selection of T cell receptor beta chains follows, all from one sample in a study of shared clonotypes between healthy human individuals. Repertoires were generated with immunoSEQ multiplex PCR, while TCRdb's copy carries only in-frame clones and drops some. The data contain about 1,800,000 clones, roughly 95% of them singletons. Sequenced: naive CD8+ T cells sorted from blood. These receptors all stem from a man aged 18-30 years in good health. Both conserved end residues are part of each CDR3. Each record gives: D gene, clone size, J gene, CDR3 length, V gene, CDR3 DNA, CDR3 protein. A D gene is named only where the DNA matches it firmly. A clone size is listed for some rows: how often the clone was seen (once, few, many), or a class if it is expanded.

>-|-|TRBJ2-3|15|TRBV5-6
TGTGCCAGCAGCTTCCGGGTGACATCGCTGGATACGCAGTATTTT
CASSFRVTSLDTQYF
>-|-|TRBJ2-2|14|TRBV11-1
TGTGCCAGCAGCTTAGGGCGCAACACCGGGGAGCTGTTTTTT
CASSLGRNTGELFF
>-|once|TRBJ2-3|15|TRBV9
TGTGCCAGCAGCTCATTAGCAGGGGGCACAGATACGCAGTATTTT
CASSSLAGGTDTQYF
>-|-|TRBJ2-5|12|TRBV25-1
TGTGCCAGCCACAGCCCCCAAGAGACCCAGTACTTC
CASHSPQETQYF
>TRBD2|-|TRBJ2-2|18|TRBV11-2
TGTGCCAGCCAACCCCCTTTTGCGGGAGGGCCGAAGTCCGGGGAGCTGTTTTTT
CASQPPFAGGPKSGELFF
>-|-|TRBJ1-5|15|TRBV4-1
TGCGCCAGCAGTATTGTGAACAGTTACAATCAGCCCCAGCATTTT
CASSIVNSYNQPQHF
>-|-|TRBJ2-7|14|TRBV7-7
TGTGCTAGCAGCTTAGGTCAGGACTTCTACGAGCGGTACTTC
CASSLGQDFYERYF
>TRBD1|-|TRBJ2-4|14|TRBV7-9
TGTGCCAGCAGTATCGACAGGGACCAAAACATTCAGTACTTC
CASSIDRDQNIQYF
>-|once|TRBJ2-1|15|TRBV19
TGTGCCAGTAGTATCAGAGGGGACTCCTACAATGAGCAGTTCTTC
CASSIRGDSYNEQFF
>-|-|TRBJ2-1|13|TRBV4-2
TGTGCCAGCAGCCTAGGAGGGAGGAGTGAGCAGTTCTTC
CASSLGGRSEQFF
>-|-|TRBJ2-4|15|TRBV13
TGTGCCAGCAGCTTAGCCGGGGAAACCAAAAACATTCAGTACTTC
CASSLAGETKNIQYF
>-|-|TRBJ2-3|12|TRBV25-1
TGTGCCAGCAGTGACGGAGGACCTACGCAGTATTTT
CASSDGGPTQYF
>-|-|TRBJ2-5|15|TRBV25-1
TGTGCCAGCAGTGAATTGGGACGGTACCAAGAGACCCAGTACTTC
CASSELGRYQETQYF
>-|few|TRBJ1-6|16|TRBV15
TGTGCCACCAGCAATTCGATGAGCTCCTATAATTCACCCCTCCACTTT
CATSNSMSSYNSPLHF
>-|-|TRBJ1-1|14|TRBV6-5
TGTGCCAGCAGGGCAAGTTCTACGAACACTGAAGCTTTCTTT
CASRASSTNTEAFF
>TRBD1|once|TRBJ1-2|14|TRBV7-9
TGTGCCAGCAGCGAAACAGGGGGCGCAGATGGCTACACCTTC
CASSETGGADGYTF
>TRBD1|once|TRBJ2-7|14|TRBV7-9
TGTGCCAGCAGCCCAAGGGACAGGGGATACGAGCAGTACTTC
CASSPRDRGYEQYF
>-|-|TRBJ2-3|14|TRBV5-4
TGTGCCACCTCGGGCCGTTGGGGCACAGATACGCAGTATTTT
CATSGRWGTDTQYF
>-|-|TRBJ2-7|16|TRBV9
TGTGCCAGCAGCCCATACGGCAGTTACAGCTCCTACGAGCAGTACTTC
CASSPYGSYSSYEQYF
>TRBD2|-|TRBJ2-5|14|TRBV5-6
TGTGCCAGCAGCTATGCCGGCGGGGGTGAGACCCAGTACTTC
CASSYAGGGETQYF
>TRBD2|-|TRBJ2-1|17|TRBV10-1
TGCGCCAGCAGTGAAACCCCCGATGGTAGCGGGAGAGATGAGCAGTTCTTC
CASSETPDGSGRDEQFF
>-|-|TRBJ2-5|16|TRBV9
TGTGCCAGCAGCGTAGCAGAGGGCCAAGGAGGGGAGACCCAGTACTTC
CASSVAEGQGGETQYF
>-|once|TRBJ2-5|15|TRBV18
TGTGCCAGCTCACCAAGGGGACAAGAGTGGGAGACCCAGTACTTC
CASSPRGQEWETQYF
>-|-|TRBJ1-4|13|TRBV27
TGTGCCAGCAGTTTAACGGGAACCGAAAAACTGTTTTTT
CASSLTGTEKLFF
>-|-|TRBJ2-7|13|TRBV2
TGTGCCAGCAGTGAAGCGTACGGCTACGAGCAGTACTTC
CASSEAYGYEQYF
>-|once|TRBJ1-2|16|TRBV4-1
TGCGCCAGCAGCGAAACCCCCCGGAGGGGTGGCTATGGCTACACCTTC
CASSETPRRGGYGYTF